The TCR beta chain described here comes from a study of response to subunit inactivated influenza vaccine. TCRdb analysed the RT-PCR reads with MiXCR anew, one entry per CDR3 protein. This table has hundreds of thousands of distinct CDR3 sequences, approximately 15% appearing once. The CDR3 sequence is 15 residues long. The V segment lost 3 bases and the J segment 4 bases; nucleotides outside the gene matches: 4. CDR1 and CDR2 (germline): SGHRS, YFSETQ. The source is a man over 45 who received an inactivated influenza vaccine. The material sequenced was PBMCs from blood, taken roughly 12 days after vaccination. J is TRBJ2-7 and V is TRBV5-1, with 13 bases identical to TRBD2. This CDR3 reads CASSWTSGSGYEQYF. The CDR3 coding sequence is TGCGCCAGCAGCTGGACTAGCGGGAGTGGGTACGAGCAGTACTTC.